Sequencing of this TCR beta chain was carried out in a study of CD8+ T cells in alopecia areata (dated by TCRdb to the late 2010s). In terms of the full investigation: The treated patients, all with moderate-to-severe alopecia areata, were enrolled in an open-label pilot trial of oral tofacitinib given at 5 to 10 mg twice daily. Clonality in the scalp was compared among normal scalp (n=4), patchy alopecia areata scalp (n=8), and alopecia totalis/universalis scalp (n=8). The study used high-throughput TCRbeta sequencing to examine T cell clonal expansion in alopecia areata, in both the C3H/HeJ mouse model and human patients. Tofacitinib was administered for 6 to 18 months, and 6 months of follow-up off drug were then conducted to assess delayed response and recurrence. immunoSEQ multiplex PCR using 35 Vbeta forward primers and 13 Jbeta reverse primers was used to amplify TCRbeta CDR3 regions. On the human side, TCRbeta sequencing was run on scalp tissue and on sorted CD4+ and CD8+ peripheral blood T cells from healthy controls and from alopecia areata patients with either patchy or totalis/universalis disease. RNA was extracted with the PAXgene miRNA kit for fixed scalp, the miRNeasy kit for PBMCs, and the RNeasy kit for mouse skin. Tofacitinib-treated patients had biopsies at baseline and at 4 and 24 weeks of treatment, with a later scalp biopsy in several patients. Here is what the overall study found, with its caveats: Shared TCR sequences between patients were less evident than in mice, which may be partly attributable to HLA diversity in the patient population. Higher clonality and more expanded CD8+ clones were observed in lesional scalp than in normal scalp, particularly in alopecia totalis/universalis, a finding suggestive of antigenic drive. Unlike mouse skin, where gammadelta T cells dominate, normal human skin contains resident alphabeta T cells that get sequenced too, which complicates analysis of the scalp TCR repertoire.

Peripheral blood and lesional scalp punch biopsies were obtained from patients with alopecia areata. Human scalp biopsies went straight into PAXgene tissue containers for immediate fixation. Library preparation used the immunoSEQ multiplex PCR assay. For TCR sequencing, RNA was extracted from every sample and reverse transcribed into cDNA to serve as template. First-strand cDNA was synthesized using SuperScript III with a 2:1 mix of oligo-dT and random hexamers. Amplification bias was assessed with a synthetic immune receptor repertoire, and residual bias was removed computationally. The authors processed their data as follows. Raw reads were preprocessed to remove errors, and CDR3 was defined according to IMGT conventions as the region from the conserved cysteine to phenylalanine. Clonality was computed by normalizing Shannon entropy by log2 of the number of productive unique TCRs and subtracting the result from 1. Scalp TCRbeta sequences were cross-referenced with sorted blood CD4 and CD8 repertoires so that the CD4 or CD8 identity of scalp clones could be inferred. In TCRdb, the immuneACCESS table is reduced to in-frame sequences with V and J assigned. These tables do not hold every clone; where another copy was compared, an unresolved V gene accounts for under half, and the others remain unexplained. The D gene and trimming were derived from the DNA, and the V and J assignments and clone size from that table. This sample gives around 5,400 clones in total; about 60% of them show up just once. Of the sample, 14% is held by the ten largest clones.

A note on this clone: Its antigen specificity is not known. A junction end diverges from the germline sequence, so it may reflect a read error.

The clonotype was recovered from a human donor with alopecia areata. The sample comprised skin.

CDR3 reads: CASNLRDTGELFF. Read as DNA, the sequence is TGCGCCAGCAACTTGCGGGATACCGGGGAGCTGTTTTTT. The V and J genes are TRBV5-1 and TRBJ2-2; the best D guess is TRBD2, with 6 bases matching. Including the terminal cysteine and phenylalanine, the CDR3 comprises 13 residues. Only the CDR3 DNA stays, 39 bases, in frame from base 1. CDR1 and CDR2 are drawn from the germline V gene: SGHRS, YFSETQ. The full variable domain, completed from the reference TRBV5-1 and TRBJ2-2 proteins outside the CDR3, reads KAGVTQTPRYLIKTRGQQVTLSCSPISGHRSVSWYQQTPGQGLQFLFEYFSETQRNKGNFPGRFSGRQFSNSRSEMNVSTLELGDSALYLCASNLRDTGELFFGEGSRLTVL.